This is a list of T cell receptor beta chains from one sample in a study of a mutant IDH1 vaccine in newly diagnosed glioma. Libraries were prepared by immunoSEQ multiplex PCR; TCRdb keeps only in-frame clonotypes and omits some of them. Of tens of thousands of clones in the sample, 60% to 85% are singletons; the top ten hold over 8%. The sequences come from PBMCs, collected from a glioma patient treated with radiotherapy, temozolomide or both. Source of these receptors: a man aged 45-65 years with glioma. Each CDR3 is given with its conserved first and last residue. The D gene is left open where the match is weak. Size tells how often a clone was seen (once, few, many) or the class of an expanded clone, and some rows leave it out.

TRBV9,TRBJ2-5,TRBD1,once,TGTGCCAGCAGCGCCTGGGGGAGAGGGGGCCGGGAGACCCAGTACTTC,CASSAWGRGGRETQYF
TRBV18,TRBJ1-4,.,.,TGTGCCAGCTCACCCACCGGGACTGCAAAACTGTTTTTT,CASSPTGTAKLFF
TRBV4-1,TRBJ2-5,.,.,TGCGCCAGCAGCCAGGGGGTCAACCAAGAGACCCAGTACTTC,CASSQGVNQETQYF
TRBV19,TRBJ1-3,.,.,TGTGCCACCCCGGACACGAGAGGAAACACCATATATTTT,CATPDTRGNTIYF
TRBV6-5,TRBJ2-7,.,.,TGTGCCAGCAGTTACTCGCGACCCCCCTACGAGCAGTACTTC,CASSYSRPPYEQYF
TRBV19,TRBJ2-1,.,.,TGTGCCAGTAGCCCACACCGGGACAAAAATGAGCAGTTCTTC,CASSPHRDKNEQFF
TRBV5-1,TRBJ2-1,.,.,TGCGCCAGCAGCTTGGGTAACAGGGAGGAGCAGTTCTTC,CASSLGNREEQFF
TRBV7-2,TRBJ2-1,.,.,TGTGCCAGCAGCTTTTCCAGCTGGGAGCAGTTCTTC,CASSFSSWEQFF
TRBV19,TRBJ1-4,.,few,TGTGCCAGTAGTATTGGGGCAGGGCGTGAAAAACTGTTTTTT,CASSIGAGREKLFF
TRBV4-3,TRBJ1-5,.,.,TGCGCCAGCAGCCAAGGGACAGCGAAGAATCAGCCCCAGCATTTT,CASSQGTAKNQPQHF
TRBV19,TRBJ1-5,TRBD1,.,TGTGCCAGTAGTCTTGGGACAGGGGGCTTCAATCAGCCCCAGCATTTT,CASSLGTGGFNQPQHF
TRBV6-5,TRBJ2-7,TRBD1,few,TGTGCCAGCAGTTACTGGGACGACAGGGGCTACGAGCAGTACTTC,CASSYWDDRGYEQYF
TRBV27,TRBJ1-2,.,few,TGTGCCAGCACGAGGGGGGCGGGTACGGGCTACACCTTC,CASTRGAGTGYTF
TRBV4-1,TRBJ1-1,TRBD1,.,TGCGCCAGCACGTCGGGACAGGGGAAGAACACTGAAGCTTTCTTT,CASTSGQGKNTEAFF
TRBV7-2,TRBJ1-1,TRBD1,.,TGTGCCAGCACACGGGACAGGGGCACCCACACTGAAGCTTTCTTT,CASTRDRGTHTEAFF
TRBV2,TRBJ1-1,.,.,TGTGCCAGCAGGGGGGACGGGGTGAACACTGAAGCTTTCTTT,CASRGDGVNTEAFF
TRBV4-2,TRBJ1-1,.,.,TGTGCCAGCAGCCAAGAGGGCAGGGGGAACACTGAAGCTTTCTTT,CASSQEGRGNTEAFF
TRBV10-2,TRBJ2-2,.,.,TGCGCCAGCAGGGCCGAACAGATAAACACCGGGGAGCTGTTTTTT,CASRAEQINTGELFF
TRBV7-9,TRBJ2-4,TRBD2,.,TGTGCCAGCAGCTTAGCACCGACTAGCGGGGGGGCCGCCAAAAACATTCAGTACTTC,CASSLAPTSGGAAKNIQYF
TRBV5-1,TRBJ2-1,TRBD2,once,TGCGCCAGCAGCCTTGCCGGGACTAGCAATTACAATGAGCAGTTCTTC,CASSLAGTSNYNEQFF
TRBV5-6,TRBJ1-2,.,.,TGTGCCAGCAGCGATCGGTATAGGGGCTATGGCTACACCTTC,CASSDRYRGYGYTF
TRBV6-1,TRBJ1-1,TRBD1,.,TGTGCCGGGAAAAGGACAGGGGACCACACTGAAGCTTTCTTT,CAGKRTGDHTEAFF
TRBV19,TRBJ1-1,.,.,TGTGCCAGTAGTATCTTCGGGAACACTGAAGCTTTCTTT,CASSIFGNTEAFF
TRBV19,TRBJ1-6,.,.,TGTGCCAGTAGTCCAGGGAGGCGGCTCAGTTCACCCCTCCACTTT,CASSPGRRLSSPLHF
TRBV5-5,TRBJ1-1,.,.,TGTGCCAGCAGCCCCACAGGCAGGAACACTGAAGCTTTCTTT,CASSPTGRNTEAFF
TRBV29-1,TRBJ2-1,.,few,TGCAGCGTTGAAGATTGGCAGGACAATGAGCAGTTCTTC,CSVEDWQDNEQFF
TRBV20-1,TRBJ1-1,.,few,TGCGGTTACGGGGGCGGTGAGGCTTTCTTT,CGYGGGEAFF
TRBV4-3,TRBJ2-1,.,.,TGCGCCAGCAGCCAACAGGTTTCCTACAATGAGCAGTTCTTC,CASSQQVSYNEQFF
TRBV2,TRBJ1-5,.,.,TGTGCCAGCAGTGTGTTTTCTCAGCCCCAGCATTTT,CASSVFSQPQHF
TRBV6-4,TRBJ1-6,.,.,TGTGCCAGCAGCGAACTTTCGATGGGGACACCCCTCCACTTT,CASSELSMGTPLHF
TRBV6-6,TRBJ2-7,.,once,TGTGCCAGCAGGGATGGAGGGGCCGAGCAGTACTTC,CASRDGGAEQYF
TRBV10-3,TRBJ1-1,.,few,TGTGCCATCCATGACGAAGGGAACACTGAAGCTTTCTTT,CAIHDEGNTEAFF
TRBV6-6,TRBJ2-5,.,.,TGTGCCAGCACTGCTAGCGAGATGTACCAAGAGACCCAGTACTTC,CASTASEMYQETQYF
TRBV19,TRBJ1-1,.,.,TGTGCCAGTACCCTCTATGGGGTTCTTGGGGAAGCTTTCTTT,CASTLYGVLGEAFF
TRBV29-1,TRBJ1-2,.,.,TGCAGCGTGGGGGGGGACGACTATGGCTACACCTTC,CSVGGDDYGYTF
TRBV19,TRBJ1-3,.,.,TGTGCCAGTAAGGGGATGCGCCTCTCTGGAAACACCATATATTTT,CASKGMRLSGNTIYF
TRBV13,TRBJ2-5,.,many,TGTGCCAGCAGCTTAGGAGATCAAGAGACCCAGTACTTC,CASSLGDQETQYF
TRBV11-2,TRBJ2-1,.,.,TGTGCCAGCAGCCATACGGGTAGCGGAAGCTCCTACAATGAGCAGTTCTTC,CASSHTGSGSSYNEQFF
TRBV6-5,TRBJ2-3,.,.,TGTGCCAGCAGTTACTCGAGGGCGCAAGATACGCAGTATTTT,CASSYSRAQDTQYF
TRBV6-6,TRBJ2-5,.,once,TGTGCCAGCAGTTACCGGGCGGGGGCAGAGACCCAGTACTTC,CASSYRAGAETQYF
TRBV5-1,TRBJ2-7,TRBD1,.,TGCGCCAGCTCTCAGGGGGTTAACGAGCAGTACTTC,CASSQGVNEQYF
TRBV29-1,TRBJ1-4,.,once,TGCAGCGCTCCGATTACCTGGGGGAATGAAAAACTGTTTTTT,CSAPITWGNEKLFF
TRBV5-4,TRBJ2-3,.,once,TGTGCCAGCAGCCTTCGACAGGCGGCAGATACGCAGTATTTT,CASSLRQAADTQYF
TRBV9,TRBJ2-3,.,once,TGTGCCAGCAGCGTTACCAGTAAGGGAGATACGCAGTATTTT,CASSVTSKGDTQYF
TRBV28,TRBJ1-1,.,.,TGTGCCAGCAGTCCGTCTTTAGGGGAGACTGAAGCTTTCTTT,CASSPSLGETEAFF